The 15 T cell receptor beta chains in this list originate from one sample, sequenced in a study of CXCR3-negative and CXCR3-positive naive CD8 T cells (dated by TCRdb to between 2019 and 2020). For sequencing, a NextSeq 550 was employed. The Human TCR Profiling Kit (MiLaboratory) was used to make UMI-labeled 5' RACE TRB cDNA libraries. TCRdb reprocessed the reads and provides one entry for every CDR3 protein sequence; no DNA is given. Per the sample table, the count is 35,000 to 55,000 distinct CDR3 sequences. The top ten clones comprise 2% to 2.5% of the sample. What was sequenced was naive CXCR3- CD8+ T cells from blood. Explained via the paper, the cell subset or site label denotes: CD45RO-CCR7+CD27+CD95- naive CD8+ T cells lacking CXCR3 (TNR3-). All receptors come from a human donor in good health. Some clones in this sample may be carry-over from other donors' samples.

The chain is built from TRBV20-1 and TRBJ2-1; TCRdb's D gene call, TRBD1, goes unchecked for lack of DNA. The CDR3 extends over 11 amino acids. CDR1 and CDR2 (germline): DFQATT, SNEGSKA (reference sequence). This CDR3 is CSASGGYEQFF.

The gene calls are TRBV28 and TRBJ2-3; TCRdb's assignment of TRBD2 cannot be checked, as there is no DNA. Germline CDR1 is MDHEN and CDR2 is SYDVKM. The CDR3 totals 11 residues. The CDR3 reads CASSTRTEVYF.

The V and J genes are TRBV4-3 and TRBJ2-3; TCRdb selects TRBD2, and the lack of DNA leaves this call unchecked. From germline, CDR1 is LGHNA and CDR2 YSLEER. The length of the CDR3 is 15 residues. The CDR3 region is CASSDLGAVGRTQYF.

The genes are TRBV12-3 or TRBV12-4 and TRBJ2-1; absent DNA, TCRdb's TRBD2 call cannot be checked. This CDR3 is built from 14 residues. The CDR3 spells CASSRSGGADEQFF.

This clonotype is identified as medium-sized from frequency. J is TRBJ2-5 and V is TRBV3-1. The germline gives CDR1 LGHDT, CDR2 YNNKEL (reference sequence). CDR3 length: 13 residues. The CDR3: CASSRTRGETQYF.

This chain links TRBV12-3 or TRBV12-4 with TRBJ2-7. This CDR3 has 20 amino acids. This chain's CDR3 is CASSLIPPGYKTGPLSEQYF.

CDR3 residues: CASSYSGGLAGEQFF. This chain connects TRBV6-5 to TRBJ2-1; TCRdb indicates TRBD2, and absent DNA this call remains unverified. CDR3 size: 15 residues. Germline V CDR1 and CDR2: MNHEY, SVGAGI.

The gene calls are TRBV18 and TRBJ1-1; TCRdb picks TRBD1, but there is no DNA to check that call. The germline gives CDR1 KGHSH, CDR2 LQKENI. The CDR3 runs to 13 residues. This CDR3 is CASSPPGQAEAFF.

The V call is TRBV29-1, the J call TRBJ2-1; TCRdb designates TRBD1, a call that cannot be tested without DNA. This CDR3 spans 14 amino acids. In germline, CDR1 is SQVTM, CDR2 ANQGSEA. The CDR3 loop is CSVPEVGQVVEQFF.

The chain couples TRBV7-9 to TRBJ2-1; the D gene TCRdb calls, TRBD1, cannot be checked with no DNA. There are 15 residues in the CDR3. CDR1 and CDR2 (germline): SEHNR, FQNEAQ (reference sequence). CDR3 amino acids: CASSFGQRSYNEQFF.

The chain links TRBV27 to TRBJ2-5; TCRdb names TRBD1, which stays unverified in the absence of DNA. Germline CDR1 and CDR2: MNHEY and SMNVEV (reference sequence). This CDR3 is built from 13 residues. The CDR3 sequence: CASSLRGYRTQYF.

The V call is TRBV4-1, the J call TRBJ2-1; TCRdb gives TRBD1 as the D gene, but with no DNA this cannot be confirmed. CDR1 MGHRA and CDR2 YSYEKL come from the germline V gene. The CDR3 is made up of 15 amino acids. The CDR3 here is CASSQGTGSYNEQFF.

The chain uses TRBV29-1 and TRBJ2-2; as DNA is missing, the TRBD2 call by TCRdb cannot be tested. Germline V lookup: CDR1 SQVTM, CDR2 ANQGSEA. CDR3 length equals 15 residues. The CDR3 sequence is CSVRGSSRKGGELFF.

V usage is TRBV5-1 and J usage is TRBJ2-7; TCRdb's D call of TRBD2 is untestable without DNA. The CDR3 has 14 residues. Germline CDR1 reads SGHRS; CDR2 reads YFSETQ. The CDR3 sequence is CASSTSGSGGEQYF.

The chain employs TRBV11-2 and TRBJ2-7; TCRdb reports TRBD2, a call that lacks DNA to check it against. The CDR3 has 15 residues. Germline CDR1 SGHAT, CDR2 FQNNGV. CDR3 amino acids: CASSLGSELNYEQYF.